This record looks at one TCR beta chain sequence and its context. Antigen unknown. This same CDR3 is encoded by further DNA sequences in the sample. This sample is drawn from a study of shared clonotypes between healthy human individuals. Points from the study as a whole: As a rule, naive subsets had a larger estimated richness than memory subsets. Incomplete sequencing of sorted subsets was indicated by rarefaction despite large depth. About 5% of naive CD4 clonotypes were shared across a few donors.

CDR3 length equals 15 residues. J gave up 2 bases and V 0 bases, and 2 bases lay outside the gene matches. Germline V gene lookup returns CDR1 SGDLS and CDR2 YYNGEE. TCRdb keeps only in-frame clones here, not all; method: immunoSEQ multiplex PCR. This table has millions of clones, roughly 92% appearing once. The rearrangement links TRBV9 to TRBJ2-5; TRBD1 matches 9 bases. The receptor's source is a man younger than 35 in good health. The sequencing input was naive CD4+ T cells sorted from blood. Subset meaning: CD45RA+ positively selected. CDR3 sequence: CASSVADRGQETQYF. The CDR3 coding sequence is TGTGCCAGCAGCGTAGCCGACAGGGGGCAAGAGACCCAGTACTTC.